Listed here are 18 T cell receptor beta chains from one sample, sequenced in a study of blood T cell repertoires in COVID-19. The data were produced by immunoSEQ multiplex PCR, yet TCRdb's version contains in-frame clones alone and is incomplete. Altogether 95,000 to 150,000 clones are present, about 89% being singletons, with the ten largest covering 25% to 35%. The sequencing input was peripheral blood. The receptors originated from a woman aged 70-85 years with acute or convalescent COVID-19.

A single count supports this clone. The chain carries TRBV5-1 and TRBJ1-4; D may be TRBD1 (6 bases). CDR1 is SGHRS, CDR2 YFSETQ, per germline. With 5 bases removed from V and 7 bases from J, the gap between germline ends came to 21 bases. CDR3 length equals 16 residues. Written as DNA, the CDR3 is TGCGCCAGCAGTCCGCAGGGGCCCAGGGAGGGTGAAAAACTGTTTTTT. This sequence encodes CASSPQGPREGEKLFF.

The chain recombines TRBV18 with TRBJ2-5, with a weak D call TRBD2 (6 bases). This CDR3 is 16 amino acids long. Germline V gives CDR1 KGHSH, CDR2 LQKENI. V was pared by 1 base and J by 0 bases, with 12 bases between. The CDR3, as DNA: TGTGCCAGCTCACCACAGGGAGGTGCCAACCAAGAGACCCAGTACTTC. Protein: CASSPQGGANQETQYF.

The genes are TRBV7-3 and TRBJ1-1; unclear D gene. In germline, CDR1 is SGHTA, CDR2 FQGTGA. There are 14 residues in the CDR3. Trimming stripped 5 bases from V and 4 bases from J, with 14 bases between. The CDR3 nucleotides are TGTGCCAGCAGCCAAAATCCCGGGAGCACTGAAGCTTTCTTT. This codes for CASSQNPGSTEAFF.

The table lists this clone with a few counts. The CDR3 spells CAWMRGGTYGYTF. CDR3 in DNA: TGTGCCTGGATGAGGGGGGGGACCTATGGCTACACCTTC. The rearrangement joins TRBV30 to TRBJ1-2; a weak D match, TRBD1 (6 bases). Looked up from germline, CDR1 is GTSNPN and CDR2 is SVGIG (reference sequence). V was pared by 4 bases and J by 4 bases, with 13 bases between. There are 13 residues in the CDR3.

The rearrangement joins TRBV4-1 to TRBJ2-7; 7 nucleotides line up with TRBD1. This CDR3 has 18 amino acids. Losses at the gene ends were 1 base for V and 1 base for J; bases not matched to a gene: 13. Germline V lookup: CDR1 MGHRA, CDR2 YSYEKL. Here the CDR3 reads CASSQGGSKGARSYEQYF. CDR3 DNA: TGCGCCAGCAGCCAAGGGGGGTCGAAGGGGGCAAGGTCCTACGAGCAGTACTTC.

The chain joins TRBV9 to TRBJ2-1, with a tentative D call TRBD1 (5 bases). This CDR3 contains 16 residues. Germline CDR1 SGDLS, CDR2 YYNGEE. The ends were cut back, 3 bases at V and 0 bases at J, with 13 bases in the middle. The CDR3 coding sequence is TGTGCCAGCAGCGGCGGACACCTGAGCTCCTACAATGAGCAGTTCTTC. Its translation is CASSGGHLSSYNEQFF.

The sample holds a few counts of this clone. The chain employs TRBV5-1 and TRBJ1-1; D unclear. This CDR3 has 13 amino acids. The germline gives CDR1 SGHRS, CDR2 YFSETQ. The V end was cut by 5 bases, the J end by 0 bases, with 8 bases between. The CDR3 DNA follows: TGCGCCAGCAGTCCGACAATGAACACTGAAGCTTTCTTT. It translates to CASSPTMNTEAFF.

The chain combines TRBV7-9 with TRBJ2-7; D is possibly TRBD2 (5 bases). The V end lost 5 bases, the J end lost 7 bases, and 12 bases lay between the germline ends. The CDR3 is made up of 12 amino acids. Germline-derived CDR1 and CDR2 are SEHNR and FQNEAQ (reference sequence). CDR3 DNA sequence: TGTGCCAGCAGCCATAGACGGGGAGAGCAGTACTTC. Amino acid sequence: CASSHRRGEQYF.

The chain combines TRBV5-1 with TRBJ2-7; 7 bases are shared with TRBD1. V dropped 0 bases and J dropped 3; count of bases not matched to a gene: 6. The CDR3 runs 15 residues. Germline CDR1 reads SGHRS; CDR2 reads YFSETQ. This CDR3 is CASSLAPGQYYEQYF. CDR3 coding DNA: TGCGCCAGCAGCTTGGCCCCGGGACAGTACTACGAGCAGTACTTC. Using reference TRBV5-1 and TRBJ2-7 for the parts outside the CDR3, the full variable domain is KAGVTQTPRYLIKTRGQQVTLSCSPISGHRSVSWYQQTPGQGLQFLFEYFSETQRNKGNFPGRFSGRQFSNSRSEMNVSTLELGDSALYLCASSLAPGQYYEQYFGPGTRLTVT.

V and J are TRBV6-6 and TRBJ2-3, with D possibly matching TRBD1 (5 bases). Germline loops: CDR1 MNHNY, CDR2 SVGAGI (reference sequence). V lost 6 bases and J lost 0, with 16 bases in between. This CDR3 spans 16 amino acids. Here the CDR3 DNA reads TGTGCCAGCAGACGTGGGGCCGGAACTAGCACAGATACGCAGTATTTT. It encodes CASRRGAGTSTDTQYF.

The V call is TRBV5-1, the J call TRBJ1-1; 8 nucleotides line up with TRBD1. The CDR3 is made up of 14 amino acids. CDR1 SGHRS and CDR2 YFSETQ come from the germline V gene. Trimming removed 1 base from V and 3 bases from J; junction bases left unmatched: 2. CDR3 in DNA: TGCGCCAGCAGCTTGTCGACAGGGGACACTGAAGCTTTCTTT. This codes for CASSLSTGDTEAFF.

The rearrangement joins TRBV2 to TRBJ1-6; D remains ambiguous. CDR3 length: 17 residues. Trimming took 2 bases from V and 5 from J, leaving 16 bases between them. Germline V lookup: CDR1 SNHLY, CDR2 FYNNEI. CDR3: CASSEMRSHRDNSPLHF. CDR3 bases: TGTGCCAGCAGTGAAATGAGAAGCCACCGGGATAATTCACCCCTCCACTTT. Variable domain in full (rest from reference TRBV2 and TRBJ1-6): EPEVTQTPSHQVTQMGQEVILRCVPISNHLYFYWYRQILGQKVEFLVSFYNNEISEKSEIFDDQFSVERPDGSNFTLKIRSTKLEDSAMYFCASSEMRSHRDNSPLHFGNGTRLTVT.

The chain employs TRBV6-2 or TRBV6-3 and TRBJ2-5; D call uncertain. V shed 2 bases and J shed 5 bases, with 3 bases lying between them. The CDR3 sequence is 11 residues long. Germline V CDR1 and CDR2: MNHEY, SVGEGT. The CDR3 DNA is TGTGCCAGCAGTTACCTGGAGACCCAGTACTTC. It encodes CASSYLETQYF.

The CDR3 DNA reads TGCGCCAGCAGCTTTACTTTGGTTCGGGACAGTGTCTCCGAGCAGTACTTC. Translation: CASSFTLVRDSVSEQYF. The chain has TRBV5-1 and TRBJ2-7; 7 nucleotides match TRBD1. Unmatched junction bases numbered 17, after V lost 2 bases and J lost 6 bases. This CDR3 comprises 17 residues. CDR1 is SGHRS and CDR2 is YFSETQ in the germline V gene. Filled out from reference TRBV5-1 and TRBJ2-7, the complete variable domain reads KAGVTQTPRYLIKTRGQQVTLSCSPISGHRSVSWYQQTPGQGLQFLFEYFSETQRNKGNFPGRFSGRQFSNSRSEMNVSTLELGDSALYLCASSFTLVRDSVSEQYFGPGTRLTVT.

The CDR3: CASSLITGTLYEQYF. The CDR3 DNA follows: TGCGCCAGCAGCTTGATCACAGGGACCCTATACGAGCAGTACTTC. The chain joins TRBV5-1 to TRBJ2-7; possibly TRBD1 for D (6 bases). The CDR3 totals 15 residues. The germline gives CDR1 SGHRS, CDR2 YFSETQ. V was shortened by 1 base and J by 4 bases, with 15 bases between the two germline ends.

The V call is TRBV10-3, the J call TRBJ2-1, with TRBD2 matching over 10 bases. This CDR3 is built from 17 residues. Germline V gene sequence: CDR1 ENHRY, CDR2 SYGVKD. J lost 10 bases, V lost 3 bases, and 15 bases had no gene match. CDR3 residues: CAISEQRTSGSSGEQFF. CDR3 bases: TGTGCCATCAGTGAACAAAGGACTAGCGGTTCTTCCGGGGAGCAGTTCTTC.

The chain recombines TRBV28 with TRBJ2-7; D ambiguous. CDR3 length: 15 amino acids. V was shortened by 4 bases and J by 2 bases, with 15 bases between the two germline ends. From germline, CDR1 is MDHEN and CDR2 SYDVKM. The DNA of the CDR3 is TGTGCCAGCAGTTATACCCCAGACACGACCTACGAGCAGTACTTC. Amino acids: CASSYTPDTTYEQYF. Supplemented by reference TRBV28 and TRBJ2-7, the full variable domain reads DVKVTQSSRYLVKRTGEKVFLECVQDMDHENMFWYRQDPGLGLRLIYFSYDVKMKEKGDIPEGYSVSREKKERFSLILESASTNQTSMYLCASSYTPDTTYEQYFGPGTRLTVT.

This chain links TRBV10-2 with TRBJ1-2; no firm D call. The CDR3 runs to 18 residues. V was shortened by 4 bases and J by 0 bases, with 21 bases between the two germline ends. Germline V gene lookup returns CDR1 WSHSY and CDR2 SAAADI. The CDR3 DNA follows: TGCGCCAGCAGTGTAAGGAGGCTGGAGGTCAGAGCTAACTATGGCTACACCTTC. Protein: CASSVRRLEVRANYGYTF.